The subject of this entry is one TCR beta chain. Antigen unknown. The study ran its PCR with 60 Vbeta and 13 Jbeta primers. Profiling relied on immunoSEQ multiplex PCR, and the TCRdb table lists in-frame clones only, not all of them. Among about 190,000 clones listed, roughly 88% were seen once. This sample was taken from a study of cytomegalovirus exposure and HLA in healthy donors. Study-wide findings and caveats: Productive status was seen about 90% or about 30% of the time for most TCR beta V segments in an earlier analysis. The study flagged approximately 180 TCR beta chains as cytomegalovirus-associated. Donor immune exposure was known only as CMV serostatus.

The source is a boy younger than 10 in good health and CMV-seronegative. Sample: PBMCs.

DNA of the CDR3: TGTGCCAGCAGTGTAGACAGATCTTACCTCATGAACACTGAAGCTTTCTTT. This translates into CASSVDRSYLMNTEAFF. This chain uses TRBV2 with TRBJ1-1; D may be TRBD1 (5 bases). The CDR3 extends over 17 amino acids. Germline CDR1 SNHLY, CDR2 FYNNEI. Between the trimmed V and J ends, which lost 4 bases and 0 bases, there was a span of 18 bases.